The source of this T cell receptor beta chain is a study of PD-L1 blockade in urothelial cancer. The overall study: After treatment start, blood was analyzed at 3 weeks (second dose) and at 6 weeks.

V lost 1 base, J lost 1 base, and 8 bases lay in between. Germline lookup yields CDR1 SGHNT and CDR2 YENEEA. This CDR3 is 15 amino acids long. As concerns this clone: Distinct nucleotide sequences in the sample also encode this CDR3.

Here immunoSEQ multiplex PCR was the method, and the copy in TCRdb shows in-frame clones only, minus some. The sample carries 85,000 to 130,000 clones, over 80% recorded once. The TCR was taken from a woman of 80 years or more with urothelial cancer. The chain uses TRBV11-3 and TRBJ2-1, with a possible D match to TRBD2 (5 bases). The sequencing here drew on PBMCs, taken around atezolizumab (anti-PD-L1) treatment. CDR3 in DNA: TGTGCCAGCAGCTTAGGAGGGTCTTCCTACAATGAGCAGTTCTTC. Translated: CASSLGGSSYNEQFF.